Listed below are T cell receptor beta chains from one sample, sequenced in a study of cytomegalovirus exposure and HLA in healthy donors. Only in-frame clones appear in the TCRdb table, and some are missing; sequencing was by immunoSEQ multiplex PCR. The sample carries about 190,000 clones, 78% recorded once. Source material: PBMCs. These receptor sequences come from a woman in her twenties or thirties in good health and CMV-seropositive. The CDR3 runs from the conserved cysteine through the conserved F or W. The D gene is left open where the match is weak. Rows may omit the clone size; those that give it use once, few, many or a size class.

v_gene	abundance	j_gene	d_gene	len	CDR3aa	CDR3nt
TRBV5-6	NA	TRBJ1-4	NA	15	CASSGMGAANEKLFF	TGTGCCAGCAGCGGTATGGGGGCTGCGAATGAAAAACTGTTTTTT
TRBV19	NA	TRBJ1-1	TRBD1	15	CASSIDSGQFTEAFF	TGTGCCAGTAGTATAGACTCGGGACAGTTTACTGAAGCTTTCTTT
TRBV2	NA	TRBJ2-5	NA	15	CASSETRDTLREQYF	TGTGCCAGCAGTGAAACCCGGGACACGCTCCGTGAGCAGTACTTC
TRBV5-1	NA	TRBJ2-4	TRBD1	13	CASGGRTGDIQYF	TGCGCCAGCGGGGGGAGGACAGGGGACATTCAGTACTTC
TRBV4-2	NA	TRBJ2-5	TRBD2	15	CASSQTTGGLETQYF	TGTGCCAGCAGCCAGACTACGGGGGGATTGGAGACCCAGTACTTC
TRBV18	NA	TRBJ1-2	TRBD1	16	CASSPLPGQGMDGYTF	TGTGCCAGCTCACCCTTACCGGGACAGGGGATGGATGGCTACACCTTC
TRBV9	NA	TRBJ2-3	TRBD2	18	CASSVAPSSGAGTDTQYF	TGTGCCAGCAGCGTAGCACCCTCCTCGGGAGCGGGGACAGATACGCAGTATTTT
TRBV19	NA	TRBJ1-1	TRBD1	17	CASTNFIPGQGRTEAFF	TGTGCCAGTACGAATTTTATTCCGGGACAGGGAAGGACTGAAGCTTTCTTT
TRBV5-1	NA	TRBJ1-1	NA	14	CASSLGPLNTEAFF	TGCGCCAGCAGCTTGGGGCCTTTAAACACTGAAGCTTTCTTT
TRBV5-1	NA	TRBJ2-2	NA	16	CASSLLGRTNTGELFF	TGCGCCAGCAGCTTGTTAGGACGGACTAACACCGGGGAGCTGTTTTTT
TRBV19	NA	TRBJ1-5	NA	13	CASSMLGDQPQHF	TGTGCCAGTAGTATGCTGGGAGATCAGCCCCAGCATTTT
TRBV29-1	NA	TRBJ1-2	NA	12	CSVEVGRPGYTF	TGCAGCGTTGAAGTCGGCAGGCCTGGCTACACCTTC
TRBV6-6	NA	TRBJ1-2	NA	12	CASSYEGRGYTF	TGTGCCAGCAGTTACGAGGGTCGTGGCTACACCTTC
TRBV7-2	once	TRBJ2-5	NA	15	CASSPAGAGEETQYF	TGTGCCAGCAGCCCCGCAGGGGCCGGGGAAGAGACCCAGTACTTC
TRBV7-2	NA	TRBJ2-7	TRBD2	15	CASSFPLAGAYEQYF	TGTGCCAGCAGCTTCCCCCTGGCGGGGGCCTACGAGCAGTACTTC
TRBV6-1	NA	TRBJ1-2	TRBD1	16	CASSELGTGRNYGYTF	TGTGCCAGCAGTGAATTGGGGACAGGTCGGAACTATGGCTACACCTTC
TRBV5-1	NA	TRBJ1-1	TRBD1	14	CASSLTRGRTEAFF	TGCGCCAGCAGCTTGACCAGGGGGAGAACTGAAGCTTTCTTT
TRBV28	NA	TRBJ2-2	NA	16	CASSFLDSGLSGELFF	TGTGCCAGCAGTTTTTTGGACAGTGGGTTGTCCGGGGAGCTGTTTTTT
TRBV7-6	NA	TRBJ2-1	NA	15	CASSPTARAHNEQFF	TGTGCCAGCAGCCCGACCGCCAGGGCCCACAATGAGCAGTTCTTC
TRBV9	NA	TRBJ2-1	TRBD1	17	CASSELATGVLSGEQFF	TGTGCCAGCAGCGAGCTTGCGACAGGGGTCCTCTCTGGTGAGCAGTTCTTC
TRBV7-8	NA	TRBJ1-3	NA	17	CASSLGPVPSSGNTIYF	TGTGCCAGCAGCTTAGGGCCCGTCCCCAGCTCTGGAAACACCATATATTTT
TRBV6-6	NA	TRBJ2-3	NA	13	CASSYLEGRTQYF	TGTGCCAGCAGTTACCTAGAGGGTCGAACGCAGTATTTT
TRBV2	NA	TRBJ2-1	NA	12	CASSVGRYEQFF	TGTGCCAGCAGTGTAGGGAGGTATGAGCAGTTCTTC
TRBV6-5	NA	TRBJ1-2	NA	11	CASTDSRGYTF	TGTGCCAGCACGGACAGTAGGGGCTACACCTTC
TRBV6-6	NA	TRBJ2-1	NA	15	CASSYDLGAYNEQFF	TGTGCCAGCAGTTACGACCTGGGGGCTTACAATGAGCAGTTCTTC
TRBV7-9	NA	TRBJ1-5	NA	12	CASSLLGQPQHF	TGTGCCAGCAGCCTGCTAGGTCAGCCCCAGCATTTT
TRBV5-1	once	TRBJ2-5	TRBD2	17	CASSLGGGGAVQETQYF	TGCGCCAGCAGCTTGGGAGGCGGGGGTGCAGTCCAAGAGACCCAGTACTTC
TRBV9	NA	TRBJ2-1	TRBD2	16	CASSALGAGGLNEQFF	TGTGCCAGCAGCGCCCTAGGGGCGGGGGGGCTAAATGAGCAGTTCTTC
TRBV7-9	NA	TRBJ2-7	TRBD2	15	CASSGGRRETYEQYF	TGTGCCAGCAGCGGCGGGCGGCGGGAGACCTACGAGCAGTACTTC
TRBV29-1	NA	TRBJ1-5	NA	12	CSVGEGSQPQHF	TGCAGCGTGGGAGAAGGGTCTCAGCCCCAGCATTTT
TRBV15	once	TRBJ1-1	NA	14	CATSRVRGRTEAFF	TGTGCCACCAGCAGAGTGCGCGGGCGTACTGAAGCTTTCTTT